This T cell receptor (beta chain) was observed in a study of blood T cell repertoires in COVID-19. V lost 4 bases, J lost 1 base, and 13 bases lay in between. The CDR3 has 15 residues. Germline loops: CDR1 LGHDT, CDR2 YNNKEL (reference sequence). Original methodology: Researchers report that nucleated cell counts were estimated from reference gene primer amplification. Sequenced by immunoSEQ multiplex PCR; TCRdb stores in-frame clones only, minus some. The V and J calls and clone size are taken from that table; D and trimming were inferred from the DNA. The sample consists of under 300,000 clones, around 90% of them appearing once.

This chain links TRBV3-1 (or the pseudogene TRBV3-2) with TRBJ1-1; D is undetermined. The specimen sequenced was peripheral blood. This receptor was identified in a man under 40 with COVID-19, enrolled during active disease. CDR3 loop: CASSPRPRKNTEAFF. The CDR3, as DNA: TGTGCCAGCAGCCCTCGACCCAGGAAGAACACTGAAGCTTTCTTT.